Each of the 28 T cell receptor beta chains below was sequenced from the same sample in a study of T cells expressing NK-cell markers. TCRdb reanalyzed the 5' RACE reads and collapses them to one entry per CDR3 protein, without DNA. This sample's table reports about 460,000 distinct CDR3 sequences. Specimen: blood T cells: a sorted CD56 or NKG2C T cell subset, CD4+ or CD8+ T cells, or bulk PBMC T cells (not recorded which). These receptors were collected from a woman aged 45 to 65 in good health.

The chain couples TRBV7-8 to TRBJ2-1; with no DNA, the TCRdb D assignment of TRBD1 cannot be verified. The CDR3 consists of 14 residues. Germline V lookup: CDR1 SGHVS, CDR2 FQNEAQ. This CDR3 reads CASSPLTGANEQFF. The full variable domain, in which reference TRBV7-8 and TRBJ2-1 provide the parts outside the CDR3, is GAGVSQSPRYKVAKRGQDVALRCDPISGHVSLFWYQQALGQGPEFLTYFQNEAQLDKSGLPSDRFFAERPEGSVSTLKIQRTQQEDSAVYLCASSPLTGANEQFFGPGTRLTVL.

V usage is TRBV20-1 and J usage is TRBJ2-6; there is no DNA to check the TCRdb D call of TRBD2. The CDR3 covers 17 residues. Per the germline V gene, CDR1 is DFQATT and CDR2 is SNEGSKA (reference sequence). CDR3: CSARGASGSAGANVLTF.

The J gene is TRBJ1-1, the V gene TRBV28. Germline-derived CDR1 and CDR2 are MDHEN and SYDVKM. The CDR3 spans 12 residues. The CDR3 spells CASSSRRTEAFF.

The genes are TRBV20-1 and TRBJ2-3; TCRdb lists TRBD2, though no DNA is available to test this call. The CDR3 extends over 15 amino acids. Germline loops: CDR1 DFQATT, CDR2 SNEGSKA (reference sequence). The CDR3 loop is CSAMGLAGARDTQYF.

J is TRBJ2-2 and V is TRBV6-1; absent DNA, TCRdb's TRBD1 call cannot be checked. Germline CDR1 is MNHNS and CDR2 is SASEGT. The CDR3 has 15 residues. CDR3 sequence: CASRHRDRVVGELFF.

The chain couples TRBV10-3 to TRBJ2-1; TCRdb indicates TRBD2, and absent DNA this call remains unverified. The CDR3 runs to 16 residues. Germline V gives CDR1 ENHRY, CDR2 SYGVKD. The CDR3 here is CAISESPGRAPNEQFF.

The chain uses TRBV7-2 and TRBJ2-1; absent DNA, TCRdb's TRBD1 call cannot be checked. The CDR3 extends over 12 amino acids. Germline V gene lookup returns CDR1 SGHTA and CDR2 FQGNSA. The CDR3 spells CASSWTDNEQFF.

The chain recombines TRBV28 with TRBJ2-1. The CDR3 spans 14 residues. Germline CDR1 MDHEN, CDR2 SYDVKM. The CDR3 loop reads CASSPWGTYNEQFF. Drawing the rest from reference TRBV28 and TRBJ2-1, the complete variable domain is DVKVTQSSRYLVKRTGEKVFLECVQDMDHENMFWYRQDPGLGLRLIYFSYDVKMKEKGDIPEGYSVSREKKERFSLILESASTNQTSMYLCASSPWGTYNEQFFGPGTRLTVL.

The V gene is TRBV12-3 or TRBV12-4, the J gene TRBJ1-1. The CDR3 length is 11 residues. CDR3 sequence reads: CASSSIYEAFF.

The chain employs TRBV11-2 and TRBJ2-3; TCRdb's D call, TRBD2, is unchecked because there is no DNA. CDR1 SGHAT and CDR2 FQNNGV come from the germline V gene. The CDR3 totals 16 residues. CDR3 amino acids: CASSPRLLSRTDTQYF.

The CDR3 region is CASSQINARGHIQETQYF. The rearrangement links TRBV3-1 to TRBJ2-5; TCRdb reports TRBD1, a call that lacks DNA to check it against. Germline CDR1 and CDR2: LGHDT and YNNKEL (reference sequence). The CDR3 spans 18 residues.

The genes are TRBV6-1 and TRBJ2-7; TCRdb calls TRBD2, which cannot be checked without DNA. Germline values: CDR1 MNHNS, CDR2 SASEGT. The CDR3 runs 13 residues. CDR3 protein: CASSSSGSYEQYF.

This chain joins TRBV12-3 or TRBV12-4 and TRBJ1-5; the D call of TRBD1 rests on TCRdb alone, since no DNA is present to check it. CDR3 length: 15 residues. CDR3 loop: CASSLRGGFNQPQHF.

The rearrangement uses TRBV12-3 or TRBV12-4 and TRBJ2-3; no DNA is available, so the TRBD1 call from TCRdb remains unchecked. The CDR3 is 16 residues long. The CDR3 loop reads CASRHGYRASTDTQYF.

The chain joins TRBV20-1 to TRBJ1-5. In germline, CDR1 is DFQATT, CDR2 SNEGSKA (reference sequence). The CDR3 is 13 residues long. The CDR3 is CSTRLGEYEPQHF.

The CDR3 spells CASSLVPLMGRQTGNTEAFF. The rearrangement uses TRBV12-3 or TRBV12-4 and TRBJ1-1; the D call from TCRdb, TRBD1, cannot be confirmed without DNA. CDR3 size: 20 residues.

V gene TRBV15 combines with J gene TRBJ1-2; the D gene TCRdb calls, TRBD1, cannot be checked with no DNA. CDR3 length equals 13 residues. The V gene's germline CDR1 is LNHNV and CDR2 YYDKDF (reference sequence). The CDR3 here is CATSNGTEYGYTF.

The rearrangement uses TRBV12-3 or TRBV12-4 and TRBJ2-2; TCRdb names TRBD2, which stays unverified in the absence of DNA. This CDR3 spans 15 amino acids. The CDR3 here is CASKPPSGSDGELFF.

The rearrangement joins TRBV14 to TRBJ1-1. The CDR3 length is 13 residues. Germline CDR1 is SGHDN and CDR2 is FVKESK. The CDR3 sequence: CASMSVMNTEAFF. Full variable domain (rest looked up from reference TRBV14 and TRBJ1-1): EAGVTQFPSHSVIEKGQTVTLRCDPISGHDNLYWYRRVMGKEIKFLLHFVKESKQDESGMPNNRFLAERTGGTYSTLKVQPAELEDSGVYFCASMSVMNTEAFFGQGTRLTVV.

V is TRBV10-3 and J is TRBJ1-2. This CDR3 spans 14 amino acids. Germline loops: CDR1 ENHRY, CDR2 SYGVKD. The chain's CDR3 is CAISGLQTLNGYTF.

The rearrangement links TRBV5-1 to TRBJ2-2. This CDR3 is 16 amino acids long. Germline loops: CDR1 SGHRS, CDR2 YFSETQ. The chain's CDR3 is CASSSPGLSSTGELFF.

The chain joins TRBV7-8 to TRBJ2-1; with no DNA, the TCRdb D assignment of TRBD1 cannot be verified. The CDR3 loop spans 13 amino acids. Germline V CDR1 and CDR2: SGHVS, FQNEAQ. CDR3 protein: CASSWGREIMQFF.

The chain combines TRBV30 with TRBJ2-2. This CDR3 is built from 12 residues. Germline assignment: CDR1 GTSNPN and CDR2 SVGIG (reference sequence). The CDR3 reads CARDHNTGELFF.

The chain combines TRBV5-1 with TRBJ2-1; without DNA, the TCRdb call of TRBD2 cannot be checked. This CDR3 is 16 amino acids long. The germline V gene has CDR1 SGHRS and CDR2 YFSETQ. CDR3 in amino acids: CASSFHPRTSASVSLF. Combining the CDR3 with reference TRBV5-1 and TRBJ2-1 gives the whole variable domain KAGVTQTPRYLIKTRGQQVTLSCSPISGHRSVSWYQQTPGQGLQFLFEYFSETQRNKGNFPGRFSGRQFSNSRSEMNVSTLELGDSALYLCASSFHPRTSASVSLFGPGTRLTVL.

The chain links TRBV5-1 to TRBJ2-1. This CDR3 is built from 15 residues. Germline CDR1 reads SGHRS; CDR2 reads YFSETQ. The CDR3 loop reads CASSERGANYNEQFF.

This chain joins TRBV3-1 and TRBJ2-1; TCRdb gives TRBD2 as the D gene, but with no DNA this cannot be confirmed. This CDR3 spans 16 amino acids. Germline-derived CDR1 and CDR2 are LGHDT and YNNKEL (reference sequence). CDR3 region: CASSRVTSGLGNEQFF.

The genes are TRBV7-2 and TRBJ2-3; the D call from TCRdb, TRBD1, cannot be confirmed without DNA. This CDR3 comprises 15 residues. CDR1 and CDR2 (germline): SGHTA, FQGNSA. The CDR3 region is CASSLVGHFTDTQYF. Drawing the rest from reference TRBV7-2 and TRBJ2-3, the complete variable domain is GAGVSQSPSNKVTEKGKDVELRCDPISGHTALYWYRQSLGQGLEFLIYFQGNSAPDKSGLPSDRFSAERTGGSVSTLTIQRTQQEDSAVYLCASSLVGHFTDTQYFGPGTRLTVL.

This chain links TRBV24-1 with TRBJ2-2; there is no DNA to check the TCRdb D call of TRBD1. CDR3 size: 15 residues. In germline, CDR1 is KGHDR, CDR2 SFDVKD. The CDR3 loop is CATRANRGPTGELFF.